The sequence of this T cell receptor (beta chain) was determined in a study of OX40 agonist ivuxolimab in advanced cancers. Overall study: Ivuxolimab is an agonistic anti-OX40 (CD134) antibody, and patients were treated with it. Study results and limitations: Clones of CD4+ and CD8+ blood T cells grew by week 6 at doses of 0.1 to 3.0 mg/kg.

The CDR3 sequence is 15 residues long. CDR1 and CDR2 (germline): SNHLY, FYNNEI. V shed 6 bases, J shed 7 bases, and the junction held 8 bases outside the gene matches. About this clone itself: Its cognate antigen is unknown.

The table came from immunoSEQ multiplex PCR; TCRdb's copy has only in-frame clones and leaves some out. The sample gives about 27,000 clones, approximately 79% of which show up once; about 29% is in the top ten. This TCR came from an adult with an advanced solid tumor such as melanoma, head and neck, liver or kidney cancer. V is TRBV2 and J is TRBJ2-1, with 11 bases matching TRBD2. The sample in question was CD4+ or CD8+ T cells sorted from blood, obtained in a trial of the OX40 agonist ivuxolimab. The CDR3 DNA is TGTGCCAGCAGGCCGACTAGCGGGATAGGTAATGAGCAGTTCTTC. As protein: CASRPTSGIGNEQFF.